The 32 T cell receptor beta chains below come from one sample, sequenced in a study of shared clonotypes between healthy human individuals. Generated by immunoSEQ multiplex PCR, the TCRdb table keeps only in-frame clones and is missing some. The sample has about 750,000 clones; about 91% are singletons. Positively selected for CCR7, the CD45RO-negative cells used as naive CD8 cells excluded terminally differentiated effector memory CD45RA+ cells. Sequenced: naive CD8+ T cells sorted from blood. The receptors here all came from a man under 40 in good health.

The V gene is TRBV2, the J gene TRBJ2-1; the match to TRBD2 covers 9 bases. CDR1 and CDR2 from the germline V gene are SNHLY and FYNNEI. The trim removed 7 bases at V and 3 bases at J, leaving 7 bases unmatched. The CDR3 is 15 amino acids. The CDR3 nucleotides read TGTGCCAGCAAGGAGGATAGCGGGAGCTACAATGAGCAGTTCTTC. Its translation is CASKEDSGSYNEQFF.

The rearrangement joins TRBV4-1 to TRBJ2-3; D is uncertain. Germline CDR1 and CDR2: MGHRA and YSYEKL. The CDR3 has 12 residues. V was cut by 8 bases and J by 11 bases, with 17 bases left in between. CDR3 coding DNA: TGCGCCAGCGCCCCCCCCGGGCTGGAGCAGTATTTT. Its protein product is CASAPPGLEQYF.

This chain links TRBV10-2 with TRBJ2-5, with D possibly TRBD2 on 5 matching bases. Trimming stripped 4 bases from V and 1 base from J, with 25 bases between. The CDR3 totals 19 residues. The germline V gene encodes CDR1 WSHSY and CDR2 SAAADI. The CDR3 DNA reads as TGCGCCAGCAGTGGCGCTAGTATGCGGGCTCAAGGCTTCCAAGAGACCCAGTACTTC. It translates to CASSGASMRAQGFQETQYF.

The chain combines TRBV4-1 with TRBJ2-7; the match to TRBD1 covers 7 bases. V lost 0 bases to trimming and J lost 2 bases; unmatched junction nucleotides: 7. CDR1 is MGHRA and CDR2 is YSYEKL in the germline V gene. The CDR3 is 16 residues long. The CDR3 sequence is CASSQEGQGVPYEQYF. The CDR3 coding sequence is TGCGCCAGCAGCCAAGAGGGGCAGGGGGTTCCCTACGAGCAGTACTTC.

The chain is built from TRBV7-9 and TRBJ2-7; TRBD1 matches at 8 bases. Germline CDR1 reads SEHNR; CDR2 reads FQNEAQ (reference sequence). J was trimmed by 5 bases and V by 4 bases; bases with no gene match: 13. This CDR3 has 16 residues. In DNA, the CDR3 is TGTGCCAGCAGCTCGCCGTACGCGACAGGGGAGCACGAGCAGTACTTC. Translation gives CASSSPYATGEHEQYF.

The chain couples TRBV7-9 to TRBJ2-7; TRBD2 matches at 7 bases. V shed 8 bases and J 2 bases; nucleotides not matched to a gene: 6. The CDR3 is 13 residues long. CDR1 and CDR2 from the germline V gene are SEHNR and FQNEAQ (reference sequence). This chain's CDR3 is CASVAGATYEQYF. The DNA for the CDR3 is TGTGCCAGCGTCGCGGGAGCGACCTACGAGCAGTACTTC.

The genes are TRBV4-1 and TRBJ1-1; a possible D gene is TRBD1 (5 bases). The CDR3 extends over 15 amino acids. Trimming stripped 1 base from V and 0 bases from J, with 9 bases between. The germline CDR1 and CDR2 sequences are MGHRA and YSYEKL. The DNA of the CDR3 is TGCGCCAGCAGCCAAGGGGGACTGATGAACACTGAAGCTTTCTTT. It yields the protein CASSQGGLMNTEAFF.

The chain carries TRBV27 and TRBJ2-7; 8 bases are a match to TRBD1. This CDR3 spans 17 amino acids. With V trimmed by 2 bases and J by 3 bases, 12 bases remained unmatched. Germline lookup yields CDR1 MNHEY and CDR2 SMNVEV (reference sequence). This CDR3 reads CASSLGTAGTGNYEQYF. Here the CDR3 DNA reads TGTGCCAGCAGTTTAGGTACCGCCGGGACAGGAAACTACGAGCAGTACTTC.

The chain links TRBV15 to TRBJ1-2, with D possibly being TRBD1 (5 bases). Trimming left V 0 bases short and J 3 bases short, with 14 bases between. CDR1 is LNHNV and CDR2 is YYDKDF in the germline V gene (reference sequence). The length of the CDR3 is 16 residues. CDR3 loop: CATSREFWRDDYGYTF. CDR3 nucleotides: TGTGCCACCAGCAGAGAATTTTGGCGGGACGACTATGGCTACACCTTC.

The J gene is TRBJ2-3, the V gene TRBV28; 8 bases are shared with TRBD1. This CDR3 has 15 residues. The germline V gene encodes CDR1 MDHEN and CDR2 SYDVKM. The V and J ends lost 5 bases and 3 bases, in that order; junction bases with no gene match: 7. CDR3 amino acids: CASSPGQGRTDTQYF. The CDR3 region has the DNA TGTGCCAGCAGTCCAGGACAGGGAAGGACAGATACGCAGTATTTT.

The rearrangement joins TRBV4-1 to TRBJ2-5; D is tentatively TRBD1 or TRBD2 (5 bases each). V lost 4 bases, J lost 5 bases, and 14 bases lay in between. Per the germline V gene, CDR1 is MGHRA and CDR2 is YSYEKL. The CDR3 is 14 residues long. This chain's CDR3 is CASSPGARQETQYF. As DNA, the CDR3 is TGCGCCAGCAGCCCCGGGGCCAGACAGGAGACCCAGTACTTC.

J is TRBJ2-3 and V is TRBV27; the D gene could be TRBD1 or TRBD2 (5 bases each). The CDR3 runs 12 residues. Trimming removed 8 bases at V and 1 base at J, with 7 bases between. Germline V gives CDR1 MNHEY, CDR2 SMNVEV (reference sequence). The CDR3: CASGTGTDTQYF. Written as DNA, the CDR3 is TGTGCCAGCGGGACGGGCACAGATACGCAGTATTTT.

This clone was seen a few times. Other DNA sequences in this specimen translate into the identical CDR3. CDR3 sequence: CASSLEGATGELFF. The CDR3 coding sequence is TGCGCCAGCAGCTTGGAGGGTGCCACCGGGGAGCTGTTTTTT. The chain carries TRBV5-1 and TRBJ2-2; D remains ambiguous. This CDR3 is 14 amino acids long. Germline CDR1 and CDR2: SGHRS and YFSETQ. The V gene lost 0 bases and the J gene lost 4 bases, with 7 bases spanning the gap.

As concerns this clone: Other DNA sequences in the sample encode the same CDR3. The V and J genes are TRBV28 and TRBJ1-1; possible D gene TRBD1, 6 bases. The CDR3 is 13 amino acids. Germline V gene sequence: CDR1 MDHEN, CDR2 SYDVKM. V dropped 5 bases and J dropped 3 bases, with 10 bases sitting between them. The CDR3 spells CASSGGGHTEAFF. The DNA of the CDR3 is TGTGCCAGCAGTGGAGGGGGGCACACTGAAGCTTTCTTT.

The V and J genes are TRBV19 and TRBJ2-7, with TRBD1 identical over 9 bases. The length of the CDR3 is 14 residues. The trim removed 4 bases at V and 3 bases at J, leaving 4 bases unmatched. Germline CDR1 and CDR2: LNHDA and SQIVND (reference sequence). CDR3: CASSTGTGFYEQYF. The CDR3 DNA reads TGTGCCAGTAGTACCGGGACAGGGTTCTACGAGCAGTACTTC.

About this clone: Other DNA sequences in the same sample also yield this CDR3. CDR3 bases: TGTGCCAGCAGCTTAGCGGGGGGCAGTCAAGAGACCCAGTACTTC. Amino acid sequence: CASSLAGGSQETQYF. The chain couples TRBV7-9 to TRBJ2-5; D may correspond to TRBD1 or TRBD2 (6 bases each). The CDR3 is 15 residues long. V was shortened by 0 bases and J by 2 bases, with 10 bases between the two germline ends. CDR1 and CDR2 from the germline V gene are SEHNR and FQNEAQ (reference sequence).

Notes on this clone: This CDR3 is also generated by other DNA sequences in the sample. The J gene is TRBJ2-3, the V gene TRBV4-1; TRBD2 matches 7 bases. Germline CDR1 and CDR2: MGHRA and YSYEKL. V shed 0 bases and J 0 bases; nucleotides not matched to a gene: 6. The CDR3 spans 17 residues. The CDR3 spells CASSQDPAGTSTDTQYF. CDR3 in DNA: TGCGCCAGCAGCCAAGATCCAGCGGGAACTAGCACAGATACGCAGTATTTT.

This clone was detected once. V and J are TRBV6-5 and TRBJ1-1; possible D gene TRBD1, 5 bases. Per germline, CDR1 MNHEY and CDR2 SVGAGI. The CDR3 has 14 residues. V was pared by 1 base and J by 5 bases, with 11 bases between. This CDR3 reads CASSYFQGGTEAFF. Here the CDR3 DNA reads TGTGCCAGCAGTTACTTTCAGGGTGGAACTGAAGCTTTCTTT.

V gene TRBV18 combines with J gene TRBJ2-7, with 7 nucleotides matching TRBD1. V dropped 0 bases and J dropped 5; count of bases not matched to a gene: 13. The CDR3 is 17 amino acids. CDR1 and CDR2 from the germline V gene are KGHSH and LQKENI. CDR3 DNA: TGTGCCAGCTCACCACCGTTTGAGACAGGGCGAACCCACGAGCAGTACTTC. It translates to CASSPPFETGRTHEQYF.

The chain links TRBV19 to TRBJ2-1; 8 bases align to TRBD1. After removal of 2 bases from V and 5 bases from J, the junction contained 11 bases not matched to a gene. The CDR3 is 17 residues long. CDR1 LNHDA and CDR2 SQIVND come from the germline V gene (reference sequence). Here the CDR3 DNA reads TGTGCCAGTAGTATAACGTCAGGGGGCCCTCCAAACAATGAGCAGTTCTTC. It specifies CASSITSGGPPNNEQFF.

About this clone: The identical CDR3 is also encoded by other nucleotide sequences in the sample. The rearrangement links TRBV29-1 to TRBJ2-7; 7 positions match TRBD1. V lost 2 bases, J lost 2 bases, and 3 bases stayed unmatched. The CDR3 contains 13 residues. Per the germline V gene, CDR1 is SQVTM and CDR2 is ANQGSEA. The CDR3 bases are TGCAGCGTTGAACGGGACAGACCCTACGAGCAGTACTTC. The encoded protein is CSVERDRPYEQYF.

The rearrangement uses TRBV12-5 and TRBJ2-1; D is perhaps TRBD1 or TRBD2 (5 bases each). The CDR3 runs 15 residues. With 5 bases removed from V and 5 bases from J, the gap between germline ends came to 16 bases. Germline V gene lookup returns CDR1 LGHNT and CDR2 FRNRAP. The CDR3 sequence: CASGGDPRENNEQFF. As DNA, the CDR3 is TGTGCTAGTGGTGGGGACCCCCGGGAAAACAATGAGCAGTTCTTC.

This clone was seen more than once but under ten times. The J gene is TRBJ1-5, the V gene TRBV6-1; tentative D call: TRBD1 (6 bases). The V end lost 4 bases, the J end lost 0 bases, and 13 bases lay between the germline ends. Germline CDR1 reads MNHNS; CDR2 reads SASEGT. CDR3 length: 16 residues. DNA of the CDR3: TGTGCCAGCAGTGCAGGGGCCGGAGATAGCAATCAGCCCCAGCATTTT. Amino acids: CASSAGAGDSNQPQHF.

The CDR3 DNA follows: TGTGCCAGCAGTTACTCGCTCTCAAAACTGAACACTGAAGCTTTCTTT. This encodes CASSYSLSKLNTEAFF. This chain joins TRBV6-5 and TRBJ1-1; the D is unclear. Germline V CDR1 and CDR2: MNHEY, SVGAGI. Trimming removed 0 bases from V and 0 bases from J, with 11 bases in between. This CDR3 is 16 amino acids long.

The V call is TRBV7-2, the J call TRBJ2-3, with D unclear. In germline, CDR1 is SGHTA, CDR2 FQGNSA. V shed 1 base and J shed 0 bases, with 11 bases lying between them. CDR3 size: 16 residues. For the CDR3, the DNA is TGTGCCAGCAGCTTAGTTGACGTAGCTAGCACAGATACGCAGTATTTT. Translating gives CASSLVDVASTDTQYF.

A remark on this clone: The identical CDR3 is also encoded by other nucleotide sequences in the sample. This sequence joins TRBV28 and TRBJ2-7; D is undetermined. The V gene lost 9 bases and the J gene lost 2 bases, with 8 bases spanning the gap. The CDR3 runs 11 residues. Germline CDR1 and CDR2: MDHEN and SYDVKM. The DNA for the CDR3 is TGTGCCAGTTCAGGAACCTACGAGCAGTACTTC. It yields the protein CASSGTYEQYF.

V and J are TRBV6-1 and TRBJ2-1; TRBD1 agrees at 9 bases. J was trimmed by 4 bases and V by 0 bases; bases with no gene match: 13. The germline CDR1 and CDR2 sequences are MNHNS and SASEGT. The CDR3 spans 19 residues. Here the CDR3 reads CASSEAHGNRGHLYNEQFF. In DNA, the CDR3 is TGTGCCAGCAGTGAAGCCCACGGTAACAGGGGGCACCTTTACAATGAGCAGTTCTTC.

This rearrangement joins TRBV19 to TRBJ2-1, with 7 positions matching TRBD1. Germline V lookup: CDR1 LNHDA, CDR2 SQIVND (reference sequence). Trimming at V came to 7 bases and at J to 4 bases, leaving 4 bases not matched to a gene. CDR3 length equals 13 residues. CDR3 in amino acids: CASNNRGYNEQFF. The CDR3 DNA reads TGTGCCAGTAACAACAGGGGTTACAATGAGCAGTTCTTC. The whole variable domain, filled in from reference TRBV19 and TRBJ2-1, reads DGGITQSPKYLFRKEGQNVTLSCEQNLNHDAMYWYRQDPGQGLRLIYYSQIVNDFQKGDIAEGYSVSREKKESFPLTVTSAQKNPTAFYLCASNNRGYNEQFFGPGTRLTVL.

As for this clone: Within the sample, other DNA sequences also encode this same CDR3. The chain carries TRBV6-5 and TRBJ2-1; no firm D call. The germline gives CDR1 MNHEY, CDR2 SVGAGI. The CDR3 spans 15 residues. V lost 6 bases, J lost 0 bases, and 12 bases lay in between. The CDR3 here is CASSYSRSSYNEQFF. In nucleotides, the CDR3 is TGTGCCAGCAGCTACAGCCGGAGCTCCTACAATGAGCAGTTCTTC.

Concerning this clone: Additional DNA sequences in this sample encode the identical CDR3. The chain links TRBV25-1 to TRBJ2-7, with 7 positions matching TRBD2. Germline CDR1 reads MGHDK; CDR2 reads SYGVNS. The trim removed 4 bases at V and 0 bases at J, leaving 0 bases unmatched. This CDR3 comprises 13 residues. CDR3 DNA: TGTGCCAGCAGTGCGGGAGGCTCCTACGAGCAGTACTTC. Its protein product is CASSAGGSYEQYF.

The gene calls are TRBV7-9 and TRBJ2-7, with D perhaps matching TRBD2 (6 bases). This CDR3 contains 13 residues. V lost 5 bases to trimming and J lost 3 bases, with 11 bases between them. Per germline, CDR1 SEHNR and CDR2 FQNEAQ (reference sequence). CDR3: CASSPRDDYEQYF. CDR3 sequence (DNA): TGTGCCAGCAGCCCGCGGGACGACTACGAGCAGTACTTC.

The chain recombines TRBV29-1 with TRBJ2-5; 8 positions match TRBD1. Germline loops: CDR1 SQVTM, CDR2 ANQGSEA. Trimming cost V 0 bases and J 5 bases; bases outside gene matches: 5. The CDR3 is made up of 14 amino acids. CDR3 in DNA: TGCAGCGTTGAAGAGGGGACAGGTGCGGAGACCCAGTACTTC. It translates to CSVEEGTGAETQYF.